The 19 T cell receptor beta chains presented below share a single source sample, sequenced in a study of PD-L1 blockade in urothelial cancer. Stated time point: pretreatment peripheral blood. Repertoires were generated with immunoSEQ multiplex PCR, while TCRdb's copy carries only in-frame clones and drops some. This sample has fewer than 85,000 clones, with 84% found just once. The sequences come from PBMCs, collected around atezolizumab (anti-PD-L1) treatment. The receptor source for this set is a woman aged 70 to 79 with urothelial cancer.

The chain couples TRBV4-2 to TRBJ2-1; 8 bases map to TRBD1. The CDR3 length is 14 residues. From germline, CDR1 is LGHNA and CDR2 YNFKEQ. V gave up 4 bases and J gave up 7 bases; unmatched junction bases: 6. The chain's CDR3 is CASSPTGDWNEQFF. The CDR3 coding sequence is TGTGCCAGCAGCCCGACAGGGGATTGGAATGAGCAGTTCTTC.

The gene calls are TRBV5-4 and TRBJ2-7, with TRBD2 identical over 11 bases. The germline gives CDR1 SGHNT, CDR2 YYREEE (reference sequence). The CDR3 is made up of 16 amino acids. The trim removed 1 base at V and 5 bases at J, leaving 8 bases unmatched. The CDR3 loop is CASSLMGLAEVDEQYF. CDR3 sequence (DNA): TGTGCCAGCAGCTTGATGGGACTAGCGGAGGTGGACGAGCAGTACTTC.

The CDR3 loop is CASSYPAGGGGYTF. DNA for the CDR3: TGTGCCAGCAGTTACCCCGCAGGGGGCGGTGGCTACACCTTC. The chain couples TRBV6-5 to TRBJ1-2; 8 nucleotides agree with TRBD1. The CDR3 is 14 amino acids. Germline V gives CDR1 MNHEY, CDR2 SVGAGI. V was pared by 2 bases and J by 7 bases, with 6 bases of the junction left unmatched.

V and J are TRBV29-1 and TRBJ1-1; no firm D call. Trimming pared 7 bases from V and 4 bases from J, leaving 13 bases between. The CDR3 is 12 amino acids. Germline-derived CDR1 and CDR2 are SQVTM and ANQGSEA. This CDR3 reads CSAAGLSTEAFF. CDR3 bases: TGCAGCGCGGCGGGGTTGAGCACTGAAGCTTTCTTT.

The rearrangement links TRBV2 to TRBJ2-7, with D uncertain. The CDR3 loop spans 14 amino acids. Looked up from germline, CDR1 is SNHLY and CDR2 is FYNNEI. Between the trimmed V and J ends, which lost 8 bases and 4 bases, there was a span of 18 bases. As DNA, the CDR3 is TGTGCCAGCCAGAGCGAACTCGGTCGGTACGAGCAGTACTTC. This codes for CASQSELGRYEQYF.

The gene calls are TRBV11-2 and TRBJ1-3, with unresolved D. Per germline, CDR1 SGHAT and CDR2 FQNNGV. Trimming took off 2 bases at V and 2 bases at J, with 7 bases between the two ends. The CDR3 loop spans 14 amino acids. The CDR3 region is CASSLRRTGNTIYF. Here the CDR3 DNA reads TGTGCCAGCAGCTTAAGGCGGACTGGAAACACCATATATTTT.

The J gene is TRBJ2-5, the V gene TRBV7-9, with D maybe TRBD1 (5 bases). V lost 3 bases and J 7 bases, leaving 9 bases between the germline ends. CDR3 size: 12 residues. Germline V gives CDR1 SEHNR, CDR2 FQNEAQ (reference sequence). The DNA for the CDR3 is TGTGCCAGCAGCTTTGTGGGGCGGACCCAGTACTTC. This codes for CASSFVGRTQYF.

The chain carries TRBV19 and TRBJ2-7; a weak D match, TRBD2 (7 bases). Germline values: CDR1 LNHDA, CDR2 SQIVND (reference sequence). V was clipped by 5 bases and J by 3 bases, with 14 bases between them. The CDR3 length is 14 residues. The CDR3: CASSPAGAVYEQYF. DNA of the CDR3: TGTGCCAGTAGTCCGGCGGGGGCAGTCTACGAGCAGTACTTC.

The CDR3 region is CASSPGGGRGYNEQFF. CDR3 DNA: TGTGCCAGCAGCCCCGGAGGCGGGAGGGGTTACAATGAGCAGTTCTTC. This sequence joins TRBV7-3 and TRBJ2-1; TRBD2 matches 9 bases. Trimming at V came to 5 bases and at J to 4 bases, leaving 9 bases not matched to a gene. This CDR3 region has 16 residues. The germline V gene encodes CDR1 SGHTA and CDR2 FQGTGA.

This clone has more than one count but fewer than ten. This chain uses TRBV18 with TRBJ1-4; D call uncertain. Germline-derived CDR1 and CDR2 are KGHSH and LQKENI. The CDR3 length is 14 residues. The V end lost 1 base, the J end lost 8 bases, and 11 bases lay between the germline ends. In DNA form, the CDR3 reads TGTGCCAGCTCACCACGCCAGGAGGACGAAAAACTGTTTTTT. Residues: CASSPRQEDEKLFF.

The rearrangement links TRBV6-6 to TRBJ2-7; 10 nucleotides align to TRBD1. The CDR3 contains 15 residues. Trimming at V came to 4 bases and at J to 2 bases, leaving 5 bases not matched to a gene. The germline gives CDR1 MNHNY, CDR2 SVGAGI (reference sequence). CDR3: CASSSRGTGAYEQYF. CDR3 in DNA: TGTGCCAGCAGTTCTCGGGGGACAGGGGCCTACGAGCAGTACTTC.

J is TRBJ2-1 and V is TRBV5-5, with TRBD2 matching over 11 bases. The CDR3 loop spans 15 amino acids. In germline, CDR1 is SGHKS, CDR2 YYEKEE (reference sequence). The trim removed 4 bases at V and 4 bases at J, leaving 4 bases unmatched. The CDR3 DNA sequence: TGTGCCAGCAGCGCCGGACTAGCGGGTTACAATGAGCAGTTCTTC. This gives the protein CASSAGLAGYNEQFF.

V usage is TRBV29-1 and J usage is TRBJ2-1; 12 bases fit TRBD1. The junction had 11 bases not matched to a gene; V was cut back by 3 bases and J by 8 bases. The germline gives CDR1 SQVTM, CDR2 ANQGSEA. The CDR3 consists of 16 residues. Here the CDR3 DNA reads TGCAGCGTTGAGAGACCCCCGGGACAGGGGGCCTATGAGCAGTTCTTC. Its protein is CSVERPPGQGAYEQFF.

J is TRBJ2-7 and V is TRBV11-2; D might be TRBD2 (6 bases). The germline V gene encodes CDR1 SGHAT and CDR2 FQNNGV. Trimming pared 6 bases from V and 8 bases from J, leaving 17 bases between. There are 13 residues in the CDR3. Here the CDR3 DNA reads TGTGCCAGCAGGTTACCGGGAGCCCCTCAGCAGTACTTC. This codes for CASRLPGAPQQYF.

The rearrangement uses TRBV30 and TRBJ2-5; 12 bases are shared with TRBD1. The CDR3 has 12 amino acids. Germline-derived CDR1 and CDR2 are GTSNPN and SVGIG (reference sequence). V trimming: 8 bases; J trimming: 5 bases; junction bases outside the gene matches: 3. CDR3 in amino acids: CAGTGGLETQYF. The CDR3 nucleotides read TGTGCCGGGACAGGGGGCTTGGAGACCCAGTACTTC.

The V and J genes are TRBV7-9 and TRBJ2-7; 11 bases align to TRBD1. The junction had 8 bases not matched to a gene; V was cut back by 6 bases and J by 7 bases. Looked up from germline, CDR1 is SEHNR and CDR2 is FQNEAQ (reference sequence). The CDR3 totals 14 residues. The DNA of the CDR3 is TGTGCCAGCAGTTCGGACAGGGGGCTTTGGGAGCAGTACTTC. It codes for CASSSDRGLWEQYF.

The chain has TRBV4-3 and TRBJ1-2, with TRBD1 matching over 8 bases. V trimming: 0 bases; J trimming: 5 bases; junction bases outside the gene matches: 8. Germline-derived CDR1 and CDR2 are LGHNA and YSLEER. The CDR3 length is 16 residues. CDR3 DNA sequence: TGCGCCAGCAGCCAAGACAAACAGGGGGGCGGGTATGGCTACACCTTC. As protein: CASSQDKQGGGYGYTF.

The chain combines TRBV4-1 with TRBJ2-1; D might be TRBD2 (6 bases). The V gene lost 3 bases and the J gene lost 2 bases, with 8 bases spanning the gap. The CDR3 has 14 residues. Germline V gene lookup returns CDR1 MGHRA and CDR2 YSYEKL. CDR3 nucleotide sequence: TGCGCCAGCAGCCAGACTAGTACCTACAATGAGCAGTTCTTC. It is translated as CASSQTSTYNEQFF.

The chain carries TRBV14 and TRBJ2-1; tentative D call: TRBD1 (5 bases). The length of the CDR3 is 13 residues. V lost 0 bases and J lost 8, with 8 bases in between. The germline gives CDR1 SGHDN, CDR2 FVKESK. The CDR3 bases are TGTGCCAGCAGCCAAGACAGGGTGTATGAGCAGTTCTTC. This encodes CASSQDRVYEQFF. The full variable domain, its missing parts supplied by reference TRBV14 and TRBJ2-1, is EAGVTQFPSHSVIEKGQTVTLRCDPISGHDNLYWYRRVMGKEIKFLLHFVKESKQDESGMPNNRFLAERTGGTYSTLKVQPAELEDSGVYFCASSQDRVYEQFFGPGTRLTVL.